This TCR beta chain derives from a study of blood T cell repertoires in COVID-19. Across the whole study: Sample material is recorded as cDNA or gDNA derived from T cells, B-cell-depleted T cells, or PBMCs.

In the authors' methods: Amplification of reference gene primers provided the estimated nucleated cell counts. TCRdb keeps only in-frame clones here, not all; method: immunoSEQ multiplex PCR. V and J calls and clone size are those listed in that table; D and trimming were worked out from the DNA. The sample lists approximately 70,000 clones, more than 90% occurring once. Trimming removed 6 bases from V and 4 bases from J; junction bases left unmatched: 7. This CDR3 has 16 residues. Germline lookup yields CDR1 MNHEY and CDR2 SMNVEV (reference sequence). The rearrangement links TRBV27 to TRBJ2-1, with TRBD2 matching over 12 bases. This TCR derives from a human donor with active COVID-19. The donor label of this sample is uncertain. The sample was peripheral blood. CDR3: CASRSTSGRRYNEQFF. Here the CDR3 DNA reads TGTGCCAGCAGGTCGACTAGCGGGAGAAGGTACAATGAGCAGTTCTTC.